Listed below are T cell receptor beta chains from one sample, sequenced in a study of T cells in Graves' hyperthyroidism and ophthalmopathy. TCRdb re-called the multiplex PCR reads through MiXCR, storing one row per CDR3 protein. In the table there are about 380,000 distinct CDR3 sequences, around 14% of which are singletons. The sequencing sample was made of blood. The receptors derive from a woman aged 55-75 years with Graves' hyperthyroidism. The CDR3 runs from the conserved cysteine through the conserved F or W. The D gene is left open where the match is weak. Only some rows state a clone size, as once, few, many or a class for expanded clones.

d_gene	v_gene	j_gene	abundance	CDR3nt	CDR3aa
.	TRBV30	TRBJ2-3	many	TGTGCCTGGAGTTCAGTCACAGATACGCAGTATTTT	CAWSSVTDTQYF
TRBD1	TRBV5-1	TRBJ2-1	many	TGCGCCAGCAGCTTGGGACAGGGGACCGACAATGAGCAGTTCTTC	CASSLGQGTDNEQFF
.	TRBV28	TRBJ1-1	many	TGTGCCAGCTCCTCAGGGGCTCCCGAAGCTTTCTTT	CASSSGAPEAFF
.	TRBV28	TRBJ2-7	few	TGTGCCAGCAGCTGGGGTCTTAGAAACGAGCAGTACTTC	CASSWGLRNEQYF
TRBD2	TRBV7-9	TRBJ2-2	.	TGTGCCAGCAGCACAGGGACTAGCGGGAGCACCGGGGAGCTGTTTTTT	CASSTGTSGSTGELFF
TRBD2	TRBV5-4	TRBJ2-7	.	TGTGCCAGCAGCCCCCTGACTAGCGGGATTGAATCCGAGCAGTACTTC	CASSPLTSGIESEQYF
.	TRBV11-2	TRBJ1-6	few	TGTGCCAGCAGCTTAGAAGGTGGCAGGGTAAATTCACCCCTCCACTTT	CASSLEGGRVNSPLHF
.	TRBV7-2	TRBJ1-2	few	TGTGCCAGCAGCTCGGCGCTGAGGTACTATGGCTACACCTTC	CASSSALRYYGYTF
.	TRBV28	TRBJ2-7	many	TGTGCCAGCACCTTGGGCCGAGACGAGCAGTACTTC	CASTLGRDEQYF
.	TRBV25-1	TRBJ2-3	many	TGTGCCAGCCAGGGACCGACCATCGGAGATACGCAGTATTTT	CASQGPTIGDTQYF
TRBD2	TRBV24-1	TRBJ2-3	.	TGTGCCACCAGTGATTTTACGGTCGGACTAGCGGGAGGGGGCCCCCCAGATACGCAGTATTTT	CATSDFTVGLAGGGPPDTQYF
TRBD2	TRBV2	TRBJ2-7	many	TGTGCCAGCAGTGAAGGGACTAGCGGGACCCCCCTCTCTGCCTACGAGCAGTACTTC	CASSEGTSGTPLSAYEQYF
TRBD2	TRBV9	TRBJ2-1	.	TGTGCCAGCAGCCCCGCCAGGACTAGCTTTGAGCAGTTCTTC	CASSPARTSFEQFF